Each of the 14 T cell receptor beta chains below was sequenced from the same sample in a study of blood T cells in healthy people across ages. Sample-barcoded 5' priming and a J-beta primer mix drove a second PCR of roughly 6 to 12 cycles. From the 5' RACE reads, TCRdb called clonotypes with MiXCR, one entry per CDR3 protein. The top ten hold roughly 9.4% of the sample, which has almost 550,000 distinct CDR3 sequences, around 24% seen once. The same sample was also studied in work on T cells of mothers and their children.

Sequences were obtained from blood. These receptors originate from a boy aged 5-17 years in good health.

The J gene is TRBJ2-3, the V gene TRBV6-2 or TRBV6-3; weak D call: TRBD2 (6 bases). Germline V lookup: CDR1 MNHEY, CDR2 SVGEGT. V dropped 2 bases and J dropped 2 bases, with 17 bases sitting between them. This CDR3 contains 17 residues. CDR3 sequence (DNA): TGTGCCAGCAGTTACGATCGGGAGTATTTTGTCACAGATACGCAGTATTTT. Translated: CASSYDREYFVTDTQYF.

This clonotype was seen a handful of times. The V gene is TRBV7-2, the J gene TRBJ2-1, with TRBD1 identical over 10 bases. CDR3 size: 15 residues. Trimming removed 4 bases from V and 6 bases from J; junction bases left unmatched: 6. Germline lookup yields CDR1 SGHTA and CDR2 FQGNSA. DNA of the CDR3: TGTGCCAGCAGCTCACGACAGGGGGCGTTCAATGAGCAGTTCTTC. It specifies CASSSRQGAFNEQFF. Together with reference TRBV7-2 and TRBJ2-1, the CDR3 gives the full variable domain: GAGVSQSPSNKVTEKGKDVELRCDPISGHTALYWYRQSLGQGLEFLIYFQGNSAPDKSGLPSDRFSAERTGGSVSTLTIQRTQQEDSAVYLCASSSRQGAFNEQFFGPGTRLTVL.

This clonotype was seen only a few times. The chain recombines TRBV9 with TRBJ2-5, with a tentative D call TRBD2 (6 bases). The better agreement between TRBJ2-1 and the DNA end casts doubt on the J call. CDR1 and CDR2 from the germline V gene are SGDLS and YYNGEE. The CDR3 has 16 residues. The CDR3 bases are TGTGCCAGCAGCGTGCCGCCCCACCGACTAGTCGGTGAGCAGTTCTTC. Translated: CASSVPPHRLVGEQFF.

This clonotype was seen only a few times. The junction departs from germline at one end; a sequencing error may be responsible. The V call is TRBV7-8, the J call TRBJ1-6; D not certain. This CDR3 is built from 12 residues. Germline V gene sequence: CDR1 SGHVS, CDR2 FQNEAQ. In nucleotides, the CDR3 is TGTGCCAGTAGCTTAGTCGATACGGATCTCCACTTT. Protein: CASSLVDTDLHF.

Details on this clonotype: An end of the junction differs from the germline gene, which may be a read error. V usage is TRBV4-3 and J usage is TRBJ2-5, with 9 bases lining up with TRBD2. Germline V lookup: CDR1 LGHNA, CDR2 YSLEER. There are 16 residues in the CDR3. The CDR3 loop reads CASSQEVAGVQETQYF. The CDR3 DNA sequence: TGCGCCAGTAGCCAAGAGGTAGCGGGAGTTCAAGAGACCCAGTACTTC.

The chain's CDR3 is CASSYGQGLAESQYF. The CDR3, as DNA: TGTGCCAGCAGTTATGGCCAAGGCCTAGCAGAATCCCAGTACTTC. The rearrangement joins TRBV6-5 to TRBJ2-5; TRBD2 might be the D (5 bases). Trimming left V 3 bases short and J 9 bases short, with 20 bases between. This CDR3 spans 15 amino acids. CDR1 is MNHEY and CDR2 is SVGAGI in the germline V gene.

The rearrangement uses TRBV7-3 and TRBJ1-6; tentatively, D is TRBD1 (6 bases). Germline CDR1 is SGHTA and CDR2 is FQGTGA. The CDR3 consists of 14 residues. Trimming cost V 5 bases and J 7 bases, with 12 bases left between them. DNA of the CDR3: TGTGCCAGCAGCCAAGGACAGCCAAATTCACCCCTCCACTTT. Translation gives CASSQGQPNSPLHF.

This clonotype was seen only a few times. V is TRBV30 and J is TRBJ1-1, with D possibly TRBD1 on 6 matching bases. CDR3 size: 11 residues. Germline loops: CDR1 GTSNPN, CDR2 SVGIG (reference sequence). Trimming pared 5 bases from V and 10 bases from J, leaving 14 bases between. The CDR3 DNA follows: TGTGCCTGGGCTACAGGGTTAGGAGCTTTCTTT. Protein product: CAWATGLGAFF. Drawing the rest from reference TRBV30 and TRBJ1-1, the complete variable domain is SQTIHQWPATLVQPVGSPLSLECTVEGTSNPNLYWYRQAAGRGLQLLFYSVGIGQISSEVPQNLSASRPQDRQFILSSKKLLLSDSGFYLCAWATGLGAFFGQGTRLTVV.

The rearrangement uses TRBV10-3 and TRBJ1-1; TRBD1 aligns across 9 bases. Germline values: CDR1 ENHRY, CDR2 SYGVKD. The junction had 3 bases not matched to a gene; V was cut back by 9 bases and J by 1 base. The CDR3 has 13 amino acids. The CDR3 protein is CAIQTGGNTEAFF. The CDR3 DNA is TGTGCCATTCAGACAGGGGGGAACACTGAAGCTTTCTTT.

Ten or more counts support this clonotype. The chain is built from TRBV11-3 and TRBJ2-7, with a tentative D call TRBD1 (5 bases). The ends were cut back, 5 bases at V and 1 base at J, with 6 bases in the middle. The CDR3 runs 12 residues. From germline, CDR1 is SGHNT and CDR2 YENEEA. CDR3 sequence (DNA): TGTGCCAGCAGCCAGGGATCCTACGAGCAGTACTTC. Translated: CASSQGSYEQYF.

This clonotype was picked up a small number of times. The chain couples TRBV7-8 to TRBJ1-4; D is unresolved. V was shortened by 1 base and J by 8 bases, with 8 bases between the two germline ends. Germline V gene sequence: CDR1 SGHVS, CDR2 FQNEAQ. The length of the CDR3 is 13 residues. CDR3 amino acids: CASSLVYGEKLFF. CDR3 bases: TGTGCCAGCAGCTTAGTTTATGGGGAAAAACTGTTTTTT.

This rearrangement joins TRBV9 to TRBJ2-5; tentatively, D is TRBD1 (5 bases). The last part of the DNA fits TRBJ2-7 better; the J call may be wrong. Germline V lookup: CDR1 SGDLS, CDR2 YYNGEE. This CDR3 has 14 amino acids. Here the CDR3 DNA reads TGTGCCAGCAGCGGCAGGGTTAGCTCCTACGAGCAGTACTTC. It codes for CASSGRVSSYEQYF.

This clonotype appeared many times. The chain carries TRBV4-1 and TRBJ2-5, with 9 bases fitting TRBD2. The germline V gene encodes CDR1 MGHRA and CDR2 YSYEKL. This CDR3 has 17 residues. The junction had 9 bases not matched to a gene; V was cut back by 2 bases and J by 2 bases. CDR3 nucleotide sequence: TGCGCCAGCAGCCAATCCGTTCTTAGCGGGGGACAAGAGACCCAGTACTTC. As protein: CASSQSVLSGGQETQYF.

Only a few counts were recorded for this clonotype. The chain couples TRBV29-1 to TRBJ2-7; no clear D. V lost 1 base and J lost 2, with 6 bases in between. Per the germline V gene, CDR1 is SQVTM and CDR2 is ANQGSEA. The CDR3 loop spans 12 amino acids. CDR3 bases: TGCAGCGTTGAAGTTGCAGCCTACGAGCAGTACTTC. Protein sequence: CSVEVAAYEQYF.